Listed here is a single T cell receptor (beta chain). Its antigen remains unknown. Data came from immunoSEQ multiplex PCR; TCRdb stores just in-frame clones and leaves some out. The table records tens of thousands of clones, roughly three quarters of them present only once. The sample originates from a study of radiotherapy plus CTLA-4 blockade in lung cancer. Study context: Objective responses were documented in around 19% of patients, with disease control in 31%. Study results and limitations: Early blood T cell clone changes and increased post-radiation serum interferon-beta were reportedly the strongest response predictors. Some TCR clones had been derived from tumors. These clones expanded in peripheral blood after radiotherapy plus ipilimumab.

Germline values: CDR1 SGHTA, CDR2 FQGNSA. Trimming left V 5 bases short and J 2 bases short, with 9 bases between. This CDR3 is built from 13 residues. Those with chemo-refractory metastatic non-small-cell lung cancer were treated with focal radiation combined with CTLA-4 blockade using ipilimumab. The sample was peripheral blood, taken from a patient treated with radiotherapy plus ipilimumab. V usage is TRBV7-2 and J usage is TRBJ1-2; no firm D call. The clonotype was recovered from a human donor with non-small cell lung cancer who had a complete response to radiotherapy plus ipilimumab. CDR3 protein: CASSGQANYGYTF. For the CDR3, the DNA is TGTGCCAGCAGCGGGCAGGCGAACTATGGCTACACCTTC.